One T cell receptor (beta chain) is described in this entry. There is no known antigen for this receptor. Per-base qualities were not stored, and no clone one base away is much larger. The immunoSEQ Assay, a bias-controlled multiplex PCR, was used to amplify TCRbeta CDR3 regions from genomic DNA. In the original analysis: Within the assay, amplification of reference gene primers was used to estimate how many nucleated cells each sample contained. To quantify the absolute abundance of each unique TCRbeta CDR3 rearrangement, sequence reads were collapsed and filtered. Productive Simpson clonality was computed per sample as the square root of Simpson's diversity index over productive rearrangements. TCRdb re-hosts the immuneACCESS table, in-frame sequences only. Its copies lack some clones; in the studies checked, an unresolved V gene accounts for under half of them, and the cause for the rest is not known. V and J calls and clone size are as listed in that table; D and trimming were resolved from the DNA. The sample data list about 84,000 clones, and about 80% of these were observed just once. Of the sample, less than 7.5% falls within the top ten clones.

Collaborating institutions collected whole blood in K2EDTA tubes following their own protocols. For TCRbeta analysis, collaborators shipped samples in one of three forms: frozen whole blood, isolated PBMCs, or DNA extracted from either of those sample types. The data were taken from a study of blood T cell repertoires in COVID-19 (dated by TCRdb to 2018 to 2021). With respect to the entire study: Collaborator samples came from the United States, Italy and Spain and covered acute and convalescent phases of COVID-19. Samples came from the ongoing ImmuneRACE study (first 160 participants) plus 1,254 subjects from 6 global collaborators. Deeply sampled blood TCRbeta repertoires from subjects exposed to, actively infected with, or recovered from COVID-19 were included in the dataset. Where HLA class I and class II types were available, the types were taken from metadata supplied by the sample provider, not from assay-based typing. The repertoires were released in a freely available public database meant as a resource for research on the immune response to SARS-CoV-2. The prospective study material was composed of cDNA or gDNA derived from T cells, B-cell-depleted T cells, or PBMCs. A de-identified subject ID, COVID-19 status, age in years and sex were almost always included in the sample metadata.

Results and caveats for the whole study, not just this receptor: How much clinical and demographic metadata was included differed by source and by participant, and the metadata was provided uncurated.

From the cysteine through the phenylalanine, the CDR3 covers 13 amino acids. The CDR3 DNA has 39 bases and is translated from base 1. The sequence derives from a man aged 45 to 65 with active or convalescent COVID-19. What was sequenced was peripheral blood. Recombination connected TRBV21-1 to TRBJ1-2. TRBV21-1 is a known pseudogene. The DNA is TGTGCCAGCAGCAAGGAGGGCGACTATGGCTACACCTTC. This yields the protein CASSKEGDYGYTF.